This TCR beta chain derives from a study of T cells in Graves' hyperthyroidism and ophthalmopathy (dated by TCRdb to about 2019). About the study as a whole: Peripheral blood samples were taken at the time of initial diagnosis, prior to any treatment. To identify TCR V-J signatures that set the groups apart, the researchers used a discovery cohort of 100 patients, made up of 40 to 45 with Graves' ophthalmopathy and 55 to 65 with stable Graves' hyperthyroidism. Prospective prediction of ophthalmopathy was tested in an independent validation cohort of about 19 hyperthyroidism patients and roughly 16 patients who later progressed to ophthalmopathy. The 100 or so discovery patients were randomly split 7:3 into training and test sets. In addition, the study compared T-cell repertoires in thyroid tissue and in blood from six Graves' hyperthyroidism patients. Following sampling, methimazole starting at 30 mg daily was given to hyperthyroidism patients, and high-dose intravenous methylprednisolone was given to ophthalmopathy patients. The paper reports TCR Vbeta CDR3 sequencing of some 140 peripheral blood samples: over 40 ophthalmopathy, around 80 hyperthyroidism and around 17 progressor patients. Study-level results and caveats: Sample size was not statistically predetermined, and investigators were not blinded to group allocation. During validation, the model predicted progression to ophthalmopathy a median of around 7 months ahead of onset, with around 71% sensitivity and under 85% specificity. A 13 V-J signature model separated ophthalmopathy from stable hyperthyroidism, with about 88% sensitivity and about 81% specificity in cross-validation and 80%/75% in testing. Blood samples also contained most of the expanded thyroid clonotypes (frequency above 0.001), which suggests that blood repertoires may reflect thyroid immune responses.

TCR beta CDR3 regions were amplified from RNA transcripts. The first round of RT-PCR for the TCR CDR3 was performed with the HTBI primer set and the Qiagen OneStep RT-PCR kit. Libraries were constructed in a second round of multiplex PCR, after which size selection and purification were carried out. The libraries were sequenced on an Illumina HiSeq2000 using paired-end 100 bp reads. Processing in the source paper ran as follows. SOAPnuke was used to process the raw data, throwing out any read that contained adapters or uncalled bases, had a mean Phred below 15, or lacked an exact constant-primer or identifier match. High-quality paired reads were merged with COPE v1.2.5, and unique nucleotide sequences were defined as clonotypes. Clonotypes were aligned to IMGT TRBV, TRBD and TRBJ reference segments using MiTCR v1.1. Only V-J combinations with frequency above 0.0001, covering about 99% of repertoires, were analysed. The TCS score was defined as F50 (clonal expansion) divided by E x V (chaos), with BLOSUM62-based TCRdist calculated between CDR3 peptides within each V-J. Welch's t-statistics and random forest reduced around 510 V-J features to 13, which were used in a naive Bayes classifier (R e1071). In TCRdb, the public reads were trimmed at Q25 with fastp and aligned with MiXCR, with productive beta chains retained. Each CDR3 protein gets just one entry, which takes the most common genes and DNA from the rows behind it. These V and J calls are TCRdb output, not the study's own analysis. Here the sample has approximately 610,000 distinct CDR3 sequences; roughly 17% occur a single time. Approximately 18% of the sample is in the top ten clones.

With respect to this clonotype: This clone's antigen is unknown. No base quality information exists; no much larger clone differs at one position.

The CDR3 spans 11 residues, from the cysteine through the phenylalanine. The only DNA kept is the CDR3, 33 bases in frame from the first base. The germline ends are 5 bases apart after V is trimmed by 9 bases and J by 0 bases. Taken from the germline V gene, the CDR1 and CDR2 loops are KGHDR and SFDVKD. A patient counted as having stable Graves' hyperthyroidism if no progression to ophthalmopathy occurred over 18 months of follow-up. Hyperthyroidism patients were newly diagnosed, had a disease duration of under 2 months, and were aged 18 to 65 years. Patients with uncontrolled infections, other autoimmune diseases, pregnancy or lactation were excluded. Diagnoses were based on clinical symptoms, serum thyroxine and TRAb, thyroid ultrasound and orbital computed tomography. PBMCs were isolated from 8 to 10 ml of fresh peripheral blood by Ficoll-Paque density gradient centrifugation. Trizol reagent was used to extract total RNA, and RNA quality was then checked on an Agilent 2100 Bioanalyzer.

Sequencing used blood. The sequence derives from a woman aged 18-35 years with Graves' hyperthyroidism. The chain couples TRBV24-1 to TRBJ2-7; the D call could be TRBD1 or TRBD2, with each sharing 5 bases. The DNA sequence is as follows: TGTGCCACCGGGACCTCCTACGAGCAGTACTTC. This sequence encodes CATGTSYEQYF.